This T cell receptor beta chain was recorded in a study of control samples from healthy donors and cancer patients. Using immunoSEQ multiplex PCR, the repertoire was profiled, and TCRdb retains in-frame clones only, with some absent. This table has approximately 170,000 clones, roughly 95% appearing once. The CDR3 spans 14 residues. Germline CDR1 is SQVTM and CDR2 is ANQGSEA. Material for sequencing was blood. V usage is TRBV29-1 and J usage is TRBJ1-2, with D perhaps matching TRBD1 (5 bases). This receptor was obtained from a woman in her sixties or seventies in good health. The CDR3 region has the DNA TGCGGCACCAAGGGTGAGGGGAGTACCTATGGCTACACCTTC. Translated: CGTKGEGSTYGYTF. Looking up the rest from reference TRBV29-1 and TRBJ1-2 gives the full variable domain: SAVISQKPSRDICQRGTSLTIQCQVDSQVTMMFWYRQQPGQSLTLIATANQGSEATYESGFVIDKFPISRPNLTFSTLTVSNMSPEDSSIYLCGTKGEGSTYGYTFGSGTRLTVV.